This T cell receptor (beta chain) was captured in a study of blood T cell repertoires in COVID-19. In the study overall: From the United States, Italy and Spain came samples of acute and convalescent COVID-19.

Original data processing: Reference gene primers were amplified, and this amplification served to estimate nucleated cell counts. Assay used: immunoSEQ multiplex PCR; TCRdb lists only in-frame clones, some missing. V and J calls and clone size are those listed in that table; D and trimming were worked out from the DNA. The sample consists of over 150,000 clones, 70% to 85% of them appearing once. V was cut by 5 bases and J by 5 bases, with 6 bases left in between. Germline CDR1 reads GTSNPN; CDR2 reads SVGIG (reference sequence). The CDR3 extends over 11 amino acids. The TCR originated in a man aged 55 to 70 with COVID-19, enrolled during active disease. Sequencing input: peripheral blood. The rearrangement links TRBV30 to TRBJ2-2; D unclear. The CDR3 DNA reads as TGTGCCTGGGAGAGGACCGGGGAGCTGTTTTTT. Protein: CAWERTGELFF.